This paragraph reports one T cell receptor beta chain. As yet, its antigen is unknown. The data derive from a study of PD-1 blockade in classical Hodgkin lymphoma. Study-wide findings and caveats: At C4D1, TCR diversity had climbed significantly for CD4+ cells, though not for CD8+ cells. Whoever responded completely had baseline diversity much like that seen in newly diagnosed patients. A reduction in baseline TCR diversity was reportedly seen in newly diagnosed patients relative to healthy donors. No one has yet defined what causes the repertoire differences, which may be disease activity or prior therapy.

Each patient relapsed following autologous stem cell transplantation, and prior brentuximab vedotin exposure differed. The protocol was immunoSEQ multiplex PCR, while the TCRdb copy is restricted to in-frame clones and leaves out a portion. This sample has some 90,000 clones; over 90% occur once, and the top ten carry roughly 3%. The CDR3 is made up of 14 amino acids. CDR1 ENHRY and CDR2 SYGVKD come from the germline V gene. V lost 6 bases, J lost 6 bases, and 7 bases stayed unmatched. The V call is TRBV10-3, the J call TRBJ1-1; 10 bases are a match to TRBD1. The origin of this receptor is a human donor with classical Hodgkin lymphoma. Sequences were derived from peripheral blood mononuclear cells (PBMCs), sampled before the second cycle of nivolumab. DNA of the CDR3: TGTGCCATCAGCTCCGGGACAGGGGCCCCTGAAGCTTTCTTT. Translating gives CAISSGTGAPEAFF.